This T cell receptor (beta chain) is from a study of blood T cells in healthy people across ages. Study observations and caveats: When set beside aged donors, long-lived donors presented more naive CD4+ cells and higher diversity.

Combining a sample-barcoded 5' primer with a J-beta primer mix, a second PCR ran for roughly 7 to 12 cycles. From the 5' RACE reads, TCRdb called clonotypes with MiXCR, one entry per CDR3 protein. In the table there are approximately 810,000 distinct CDR3 sequences, under 30% of which are singletons. Comments on this clonotype: Antigen: not known.

Trimming cost V 6 bases and J 1 base, with 15 bases left between them. The CDR3 length is 16 residues. CDR1 is SNHLY, CDR2 FYNNEI, per germline. The specimen was blood. The chain uses TRBV2 and TRBJ1-4, with D tentatively TRBD1 (5 bases). The sequence came from a woman aged 80 or over in good health. This chain's CDR3 is CASSPGLGKTNEKLFF. The CDR3 nucleotides are TGTGCCAGCAGCCCGGGACTAGGAAAAACTAATGAAAAACTGTTTTTT.